This T cell receptor beta chain was sequenced during a study of blood T cell repertoires in COVID-19 (dated by TCRdb to the early 2020s). About the full investigation: Collaborator samples came from the United States, Italy and Spain and covered acute and convalescent phases of COVID-19. The material from the prospective study consisted of cDNA or gDNA derived from T cells, B-cell-depleted T cells, or PBMCs. The repertoires were released in a freely available public database meant as a resource for research on the immune response to SARS-CoV-2. The samples were drawn from the first 160 participants of the ongoing ImmuneRACE study and from 1,254 subjects provided by 6 global collaborators. The sample metadata nearly always contained a de-identified subject ID, COVID-19 status, age in years and sex. Deeply sampled blood TCRbeta repertoires from subjects exposed to, actively infected with, or recovered from COVID-19 were included in the dataset. Where available, HLA class I and class II types were obtained from metadata supplied by the sample provider rather than from assay-based typing.

With respect to this clone: This clone's antigen is unknown. It has no much larger one-base neighbor in the sample; base qualities were not kept.

Broad study findings and their caveats: How much clinical and demographic metadata was included differed by source and by participant, and the metadata was provided uncurated.

From its cysteine to its phenylalanine, the CDR3 spans 12 amino acids. Only the CDR3 part of the read is kept: 36 bases, read in frame from the first base. In the germline V gene, CDR1 corresponds to SGHAT and CDR2 to FQNNGV. V and J are truncated by 6 bases and 4 bases respectively, leaving an intervening sequence of 9 bases. The immunoSEQ Assay, a bias-controlled multiplex PCR, was used to amplify TCRbeta CDR3 regions from genomic DNA. As for the authors' bioinformatics: Nucleated cell counts per sample were estimated from amplification of reference gene primers within the assay. To quantify the absolute abundance of each unique TCRbeta CDR3 rearrangement, sequence reads were collapsed and filtered. Productive Simpson clonality was computed per sample as the square root of Simpson's diversity index over productive rearrangements. TCRdb provides this immuneACCESS table in a form limited to in-frame rearrangements. Some clones are lacking; in checked studies, under half of them reflect an unresolved V gene, and why the rest are absent is not known. Clonal size and the V and J genes are those of that table, whereas D and trimming came from the DNA. This sample gives about 150,000 clones in total; 80% to 90% of them show up just once. 7.3% of the sample lies in the top ten.

Enrolling through a virtual design, the prospective study's participants ranged in age from roughly 18 to 89 years and lived across around 25 United States geographic areas. Cohort assignment in the prospective study relied on participant-reported clinical history from a screening survey and a study questionnaire. ImmuneRACE Cohort 3 recovered participants were defined by two consecutive negative NP/OP PCR tests, healthcare professional clearance, or symptom resolution. Each participant in the prospective study had whole blood, serum and a nasopharyngeal or oropharyngeal swab collected by mobile phlebotomists. Additional blood draws and questionnaires over an approximately two-month period could optionally be provided by prospective study participants. Before DNA extraction, blood samples from the prospective study were shipped at room temperature or frozen.

This TCR came from a man aged 45-60 years who had recovered from COVID-19. This sequence uses TRBV11-2 and TRBJ1-2, with a weak D call of TRBD1 (5 bases match). The specimen sequenced was PBMCs or T cells enriched from blood (not recorded which). The nucleotide sequence is TGTGCCAGCAGGCAGGGATCCTATGGCTACACCTTC. Its protein product is CASRQGSYGYTF.